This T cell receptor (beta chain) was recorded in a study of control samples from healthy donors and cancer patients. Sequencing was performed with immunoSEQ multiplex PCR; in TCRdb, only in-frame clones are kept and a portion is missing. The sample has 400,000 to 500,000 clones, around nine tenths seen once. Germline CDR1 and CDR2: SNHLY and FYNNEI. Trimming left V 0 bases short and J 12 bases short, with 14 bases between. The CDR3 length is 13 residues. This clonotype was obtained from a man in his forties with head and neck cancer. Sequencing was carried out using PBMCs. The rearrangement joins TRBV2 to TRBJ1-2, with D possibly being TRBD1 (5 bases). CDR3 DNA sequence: TGTGCCAGCAGTGAAGCGCTCCGAGCAGGGAACACCTTC. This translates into CASSEALRAGNTF. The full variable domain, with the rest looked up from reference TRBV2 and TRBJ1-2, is EPEVTQTPSHQVTQMGQEVILRCVPISNHLYFYWYRQILGQKVEFLVSFYNNEISEKSEIFDDQFSVERPDGSNFTLKIRSTKLEDSAMYFCASSEALRAGNTFGSGTRLTVV.